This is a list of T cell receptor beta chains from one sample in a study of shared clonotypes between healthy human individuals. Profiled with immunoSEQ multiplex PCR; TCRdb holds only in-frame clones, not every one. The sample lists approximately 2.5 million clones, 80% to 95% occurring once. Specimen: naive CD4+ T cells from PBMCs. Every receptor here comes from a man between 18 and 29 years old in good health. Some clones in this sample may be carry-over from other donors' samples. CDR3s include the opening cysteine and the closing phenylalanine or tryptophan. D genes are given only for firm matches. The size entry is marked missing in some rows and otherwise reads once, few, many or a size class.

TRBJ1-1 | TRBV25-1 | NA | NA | CASSELGGGNTEAFF | TGTGCCAGCAGTGAATTGGGTGGGGGGAACACTGAAGCTTTCTTT
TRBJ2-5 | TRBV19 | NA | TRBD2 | CASALGTSGQETQYF | TGTGCCAGTGCACTAGGGACTAGCGGACAAGAGACCCAGTACTTC
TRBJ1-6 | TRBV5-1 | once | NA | CASSASGGGLESPLHF | TGCGCCAGCAGCGCCAGTGGCGGGGGCCTAGAATCACCCCTCCACTTT
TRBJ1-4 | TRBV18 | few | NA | CASSPGTGEKLFF | TGTGCCAGCTCACCCGGGACGGGTGAAAAACTGTTTTTT
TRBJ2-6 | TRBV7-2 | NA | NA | CASSLGSAPIVLTF | TGTGCCAGCAGCTTAGGATCAGCTCCAATCGTCCTGACTTTC
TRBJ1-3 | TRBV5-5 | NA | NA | CASSWTNLSSGNTIYF | TGTGCCAGCAGCTGGACTAATTTGAGCTCTGGAAACACCATATATTTT
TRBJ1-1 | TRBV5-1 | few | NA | CASSPGSLALEAFF | TGCGCCAGCAGCCCAGGATCTCTCGCCCTTGAAGCTTTCTTT
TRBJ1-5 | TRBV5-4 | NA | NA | CASSWGGGNQPQHF | TGTGCCAGCAGCTGGGGGGGAGGAAATCAGCCCCAGCATTTT
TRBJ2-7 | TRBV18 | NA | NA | CASSPQKQYEQYF | TGTGCCAGCTCACCCCAAAAGCAGTACGAGCAGTACTTC
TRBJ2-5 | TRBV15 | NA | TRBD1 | CATSSPENRDRGRETQYF | TGTGCCACCAGCAGTCCCGAAAATAGGGACAGGGGGCGGGAGACCCAGTACTTC
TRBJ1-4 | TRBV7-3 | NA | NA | CASSLTGIDEKLFF | TGTGCCAGCAGCTTAACGGGTATAGATGAAAAACTGTTTTTT
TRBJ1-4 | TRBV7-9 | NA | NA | CASSTGRGKLFF | TGTGCCAGCAGCACAGGCAGGGGAAAACTGTTTTTT
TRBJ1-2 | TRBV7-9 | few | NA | CASSPAGTRTGYTF | TGTGCCAGCAGCCCAGCAGGGACAAGAACTGGCTACACCTTC
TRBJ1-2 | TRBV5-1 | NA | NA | CASSLEVGSNYGYTF | TGCGCCAGCAGCTTGGAGGTGGGTTCAAACTATGGCTACACCTTC
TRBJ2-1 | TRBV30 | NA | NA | CAWSLGLGGNEQFF | TGTGCCTGGAGCCTGGGGCTAGGCGGGAATGAGCAGTTCTTC
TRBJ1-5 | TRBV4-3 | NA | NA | CASSQDLEPGGQPQHF | TGCGCCAGCAGCCAAGATCTAGAACCCGGGGGTCAGCCCCAGCATTTT
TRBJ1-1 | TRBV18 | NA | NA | CASSPDTEAFF | TGTGCCAGCTCACCTGACACTGAAGCTTTCTTT
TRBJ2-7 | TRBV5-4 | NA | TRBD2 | CASSLRASGSYEQYF | TGTGCCAGCAGCTTGCGGGCTAGCGGATCCTACGAGCAGTACTTC
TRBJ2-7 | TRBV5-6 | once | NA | CASSLFDRNSYEQYF | TGTGCCAGCAGCTTGTTTGACAGGAACTCCTACGAGCAGTACTTC
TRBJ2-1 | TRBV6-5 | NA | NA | CASSSVGEQFF | TGTGCCAGCAGCTCGGTGGGAGAGCAGTTCTTC
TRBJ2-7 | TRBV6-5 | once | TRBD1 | CASSQPGQGSHEQYF | TGTGCCAGCAGTCAACCGGGACAGGGATCCCACGAGCAGTACTTC
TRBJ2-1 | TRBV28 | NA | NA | CASAEYRYGEQFF | TGTGCCAGCGCAGAGTATCGTTACGGTGAGCAGTTCTTC
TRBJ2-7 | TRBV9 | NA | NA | CASSARTDSYEQYF | TGTGCCAGCAGCGCCCGGACAGACTCCTACGAGCAGTACTTC
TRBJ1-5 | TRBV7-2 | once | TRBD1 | CASSFAGGNQPQHF | TGTGCCAGCAGCTTTGCAGGGGGAAATCAGCCCCAGCATTTT
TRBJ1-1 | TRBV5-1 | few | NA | CASRDPEQGWNTEAFF | TGCGCCAGCAGAGACCCGGAGCAGGGGTGGAACACTGAAGCTTTCTTT
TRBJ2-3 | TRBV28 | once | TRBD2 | CASSPRLAGTSSTDTQYF | TGTGCCAGCAGCCCTAGACTAGCGGGAACGTCTAGCACAGATACGCAGTATTTT
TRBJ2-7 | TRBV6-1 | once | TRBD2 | CASSLNSGRAYEQYF | TGTGCCAGCAGTCTAAATAGCGGGAGGGCCTACGAGCAGTACTTC
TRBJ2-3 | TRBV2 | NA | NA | CASSQGSITDTQYF | TGTGCCAGCAGTCAGGGCAGCATCACAGATACGCAGTATTTT
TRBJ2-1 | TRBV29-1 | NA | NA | CSVAPGVNNEQFF | TGCAGCGTCGCCCCGGGAGTGAACAATGAGCAGTTCTTC
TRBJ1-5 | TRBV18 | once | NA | CASSPTGGWSNQPQHF | TGTGCCAGCTCACCCACAGGAGGATGGAGCAATCAGCCCCAGCATTTT
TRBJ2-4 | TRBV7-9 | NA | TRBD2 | CASSFRLAGNIQYF | TGTGCCAGCAGCTTCAGGCTAGCGGGTAACATTCAGTACTTC
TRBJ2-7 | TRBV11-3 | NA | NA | CASSRGGSYEQYF | TGTGCCAGCAGCCGCGGTGGATCCTACGAGCAGTACTTC